The table lists the clone carrying this T cell receptor beta chain with a count of one. This specimen belongs to a study of blood T cell repertoires in COVID-19. Generated by immunoSEQ multiplex PCR, the TCRdb table keeps only in-frame clones and is missing some. The sample includes around 230,000 clones, 75% to 90% of them seen just once. Germline V CDR1 and CDR2: SGHKS, YYEKEE (reference sequence). The V and J ends lost 0 bases and 1 base respectively, with 11 bases between them. This CDR3 comprises 16 residues. This chain connects TRBV5-5 to TRBJ1-5; D is undetermined. The sample comprised peripheral blood. The clonotype comes from a man younger than 40 who had recovered from COVID-19. As DNA, the CDR3 is TGTGCCAGCAGCTTGGCCGGGGTGAGGAGCAATCAGCCCCAGCATTTT. Protein: CASSLAGVRSNQPQHF.